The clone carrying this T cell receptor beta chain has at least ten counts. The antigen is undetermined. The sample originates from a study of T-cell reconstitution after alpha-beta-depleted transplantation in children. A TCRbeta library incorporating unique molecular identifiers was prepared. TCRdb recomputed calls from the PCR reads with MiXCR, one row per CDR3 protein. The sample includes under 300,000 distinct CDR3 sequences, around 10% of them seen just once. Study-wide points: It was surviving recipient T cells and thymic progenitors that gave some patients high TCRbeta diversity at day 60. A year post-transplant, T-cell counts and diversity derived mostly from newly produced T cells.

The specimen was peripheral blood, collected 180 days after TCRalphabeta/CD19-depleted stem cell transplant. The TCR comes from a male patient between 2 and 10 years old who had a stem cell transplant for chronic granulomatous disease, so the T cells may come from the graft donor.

In nucleotides, the CDR3 is TGTGCCAGCAGCTTGGTCTTTGTTCTGGGAGAAAAACTGTTTTTT. Translation gives CASSLVFVLGEKLFF. This chain joins TRBV5-5 and TRBJ1-4; D is unclear. The CDR3 is made up of 15 amino acids. The V end lost 0 bases, the J end lost 8 bases, and 14 bases lay between the germline ends. Germline CDR1 and CDR2: SGHKS and YYEKEE (reference sequence).